This TCR beta chain was profiled in a study of T-cell reconstitution after alpha-beta-depleted transplantation in children. This clonotype was seen repeatedly, ten times or more. The CDR3 extends over 17 amino acids. J lost 3 bases, V lost 0 bases, and 6 bases had no gene match. Germline loops: CDR1 DFQATT, CDR2 SNEGSKA (reference sequence). Preparation of the TCRbeta library used unique molecular identifiers. Using its own MiXCR run on the PCR reads, TCRdb lists one record per CDR3 protein. Here the sample spans over 200,000 distinct CDR3 sequences, roughly 10% being singletons. This clonotype was obtained from a child younger than two with acute myeloid leukemia, due to receive a stem cell transplant. Specimen: PBMCs, collected before TCRalphabeta/CD19-depleted stem cell transplant. This chain connects TRBV20-1 to TRBJ2-3, with 13 nucleotides matching TRBD2. Written as DNA, the CDR3 is TGCAGTGCTAGAGATCCCCGGACTAGCGGGAGAACAGATACGCAGTATTTT. Translating it yields CSARDPRTSGRTDTQYF.